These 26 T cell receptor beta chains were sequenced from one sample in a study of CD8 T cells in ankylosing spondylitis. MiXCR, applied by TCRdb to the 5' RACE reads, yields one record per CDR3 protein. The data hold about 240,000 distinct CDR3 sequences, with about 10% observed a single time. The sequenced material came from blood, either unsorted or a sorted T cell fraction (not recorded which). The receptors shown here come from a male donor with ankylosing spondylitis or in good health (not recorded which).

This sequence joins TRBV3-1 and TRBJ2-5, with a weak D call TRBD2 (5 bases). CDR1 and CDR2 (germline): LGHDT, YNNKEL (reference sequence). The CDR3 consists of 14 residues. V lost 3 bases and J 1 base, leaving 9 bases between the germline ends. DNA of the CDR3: TGTGCCAGCAGCCACCCCGAGGGCCAAGAGACCCAGTACTTC. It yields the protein CASSHPEGQETQYF.

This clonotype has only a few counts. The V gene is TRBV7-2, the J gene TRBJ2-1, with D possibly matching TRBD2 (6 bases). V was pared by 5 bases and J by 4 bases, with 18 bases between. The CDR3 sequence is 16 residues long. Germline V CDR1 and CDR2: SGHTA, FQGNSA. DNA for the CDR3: TGTGCCAGCAGCCCCCAACGACTAGGTTCATACAATGAGCAGTTCTTC. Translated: CASSPQRLGSYNEQFF. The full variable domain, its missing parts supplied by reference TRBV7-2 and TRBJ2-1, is GAGVSQSPSNKVTEKGKDVELRCDPISGHTALYWYRQSLGQGLEFLIYFQGNSAPDKSGLPSDRFSAERTGGSVSTLTIQRTQQEDSAVYLCASSPQRLGSYNEQFFGPGTRLTVL.

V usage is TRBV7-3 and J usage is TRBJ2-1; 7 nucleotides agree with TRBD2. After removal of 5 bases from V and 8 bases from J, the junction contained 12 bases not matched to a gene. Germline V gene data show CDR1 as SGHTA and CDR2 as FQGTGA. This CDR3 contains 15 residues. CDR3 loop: CASSPTWREFDEQFF. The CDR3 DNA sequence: TGTGCCAGCAGCCCGACGTGGCGGGAGTTCGATGAGCAGTTCTTC. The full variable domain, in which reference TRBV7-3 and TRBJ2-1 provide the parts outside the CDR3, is GAGVSQTPSNKVTEKGKYVELRCDPISGHTALYWYRQSLGQGPEFLIYFQGTGAADDSGLPNDRFFAVRPEGSVSTLKIQRTERGDSAVYLCASSPTWREFDEQFFGPGTRLTVL.

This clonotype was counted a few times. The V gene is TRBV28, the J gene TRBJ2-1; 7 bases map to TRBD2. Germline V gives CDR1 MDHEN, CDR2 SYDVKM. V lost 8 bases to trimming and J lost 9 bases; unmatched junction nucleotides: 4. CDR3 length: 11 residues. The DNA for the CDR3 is TGTGCCAGCCGGCGGGAGTTTGAGCAGTTCTTC. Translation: CASRREFEQFF.

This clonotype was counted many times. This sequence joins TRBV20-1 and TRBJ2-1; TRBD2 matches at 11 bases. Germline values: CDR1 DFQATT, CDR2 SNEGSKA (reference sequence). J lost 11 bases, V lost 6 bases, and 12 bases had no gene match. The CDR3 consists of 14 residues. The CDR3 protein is CSADYGTSGFKQFF. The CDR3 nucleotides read TGCAGTGCGGATTACGGGACTAGCGGATTTAAGCAGTTCTTC.

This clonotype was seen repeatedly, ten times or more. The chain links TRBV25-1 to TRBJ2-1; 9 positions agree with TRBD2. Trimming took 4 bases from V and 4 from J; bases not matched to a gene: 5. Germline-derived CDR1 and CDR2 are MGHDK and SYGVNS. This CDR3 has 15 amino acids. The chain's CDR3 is CASSVLAGPYNEQFF. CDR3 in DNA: TGTGCCAGCAGTGTCCTAGCGGGACCTTACAATGAGCAGTTCTTC.

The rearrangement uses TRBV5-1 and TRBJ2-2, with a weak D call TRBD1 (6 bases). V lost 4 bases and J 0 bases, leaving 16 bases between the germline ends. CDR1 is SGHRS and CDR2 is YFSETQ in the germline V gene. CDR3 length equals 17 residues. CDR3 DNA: TGCGCCAGCAGCGTAACAGGGAATCTACCGAACACCGGGGAGCTGTTTTTT. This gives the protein CASSVTGNLPNTGELFF. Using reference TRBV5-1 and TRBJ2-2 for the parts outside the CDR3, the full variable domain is KAGVTQTPRYLIKTRGQQVTLSCSPISGHRSVSWYQQTPGQGLQFLFEYFSETQRNKGNFPGRFSGRQFSNSRSEMNVSTLELGDSALYLCASSVTGNLPNTGELFFGEGSRLTVL.

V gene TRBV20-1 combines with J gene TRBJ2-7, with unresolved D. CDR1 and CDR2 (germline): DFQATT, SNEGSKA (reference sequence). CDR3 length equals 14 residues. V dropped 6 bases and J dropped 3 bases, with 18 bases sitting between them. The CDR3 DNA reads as TGCAGTGCCCACCTCCTCGGAAACATCTACGAGCAGTACTTC. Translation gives CSAHLLGNIYEQYF.

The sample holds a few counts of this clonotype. CDR3 coding DNA: TGCGCCAGCAGCTTACCCGGGGGGGCCACAGAGACCCAGTACTTC. Translation: CASSLPGGATETQYF. The V gene is TRBV5-1, the J gene TRBJ2-5, with 8 positions matching TRBD2. Germline V gene data show CDR1 as SGHRS and CDR2 as YFSETQ. The length of the CDR3 is 15 residues. J was trimmed by 4 bases and V by 2 bases; bases with no gene match: 7.

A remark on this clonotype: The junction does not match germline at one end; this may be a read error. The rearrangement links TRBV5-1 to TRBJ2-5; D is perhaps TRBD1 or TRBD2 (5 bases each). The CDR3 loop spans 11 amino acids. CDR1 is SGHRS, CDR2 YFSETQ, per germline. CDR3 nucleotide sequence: TGCGCCAGCAGCTTGGAGGGGACCCTGTACTTC. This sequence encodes CASSLEGTLYF.

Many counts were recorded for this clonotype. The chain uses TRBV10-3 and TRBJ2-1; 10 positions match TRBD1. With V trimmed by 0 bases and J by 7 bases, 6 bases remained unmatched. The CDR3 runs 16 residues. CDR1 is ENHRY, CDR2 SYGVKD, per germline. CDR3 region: CAISESERTGGNEQFF. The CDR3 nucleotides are TGTGCCATCAGTGAGTCTGAGCGGACAGGGGGGAATGAGCAGTTCTTC.

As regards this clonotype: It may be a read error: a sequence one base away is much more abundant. The CDR3 is CASSPRGGSGNNIYF. The CDR3 region has the DNA TGTGCCAGCAGTCCCCGGGGAGGAAGTGGAAACAACATATATTTT. The rearrangement joins TRBV12-3 or TRBV12-4 to TRBJ1-3, with D hard to call. CDR3 length: 15 amino acids.

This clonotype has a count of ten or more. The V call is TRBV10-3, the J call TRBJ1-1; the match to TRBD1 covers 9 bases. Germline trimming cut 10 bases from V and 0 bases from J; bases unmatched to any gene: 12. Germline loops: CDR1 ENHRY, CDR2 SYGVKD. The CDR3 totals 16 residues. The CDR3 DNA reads TGTGCCAGTACTCGGTCCGGGACAGGGCTGAACACTGAAGCTTTCTTT. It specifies CASTRSGTGLNTEAFF.

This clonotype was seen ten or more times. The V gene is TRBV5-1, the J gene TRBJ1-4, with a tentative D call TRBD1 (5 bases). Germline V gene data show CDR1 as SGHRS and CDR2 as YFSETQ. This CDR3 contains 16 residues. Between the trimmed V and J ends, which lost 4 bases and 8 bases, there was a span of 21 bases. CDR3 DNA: TGCGCCAGCAGCCCAGGGACGGAAAGTAAAGGGGAAAAACTGTTTTTT. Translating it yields CASSPGTESKGEKLFF.

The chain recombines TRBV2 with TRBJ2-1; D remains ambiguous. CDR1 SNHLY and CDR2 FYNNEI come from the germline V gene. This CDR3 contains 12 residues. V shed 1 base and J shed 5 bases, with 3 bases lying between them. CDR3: CASSEVDNEQFF. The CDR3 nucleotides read TGTGCCAGCAGTGAAGTCGACAATGAGCAGTTCTTC.

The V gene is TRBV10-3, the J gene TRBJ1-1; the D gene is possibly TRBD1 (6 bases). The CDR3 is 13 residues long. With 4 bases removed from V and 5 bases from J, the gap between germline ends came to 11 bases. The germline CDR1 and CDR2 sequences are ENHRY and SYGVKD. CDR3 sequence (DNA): TGTGCCATCAGTGCTGGGGGCCGGACTGAAGCTTTCTTT. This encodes CAISAGGRTEAFF.

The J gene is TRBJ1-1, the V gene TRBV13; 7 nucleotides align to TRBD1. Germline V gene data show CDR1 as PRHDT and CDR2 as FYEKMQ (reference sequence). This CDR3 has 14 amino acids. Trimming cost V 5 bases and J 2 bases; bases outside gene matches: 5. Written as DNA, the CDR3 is TGTGCCAGCAGCGGTTACAGGGGTAACACTGAAGCTTTCTTT. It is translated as CASSGYRGNTEAFF.

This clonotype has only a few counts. CDR3 protein: CASSLDLASGGEQFF. CDR3 nucleotide sequence: TGTGCCAGCAGCTTAGATCTGGCCTCGGGGGGTGAGCAGTTCTTC. The V gene is TRBV11-2, the J gene TRBJ2-1; 7 bases are a match to TRBD2. J was trimmed by 9 bases and V by 0 bases; bases with no gene match: 8. The length of the CDR3 is 15 residues. The germline CDR1 and CDR2 sequences are SGHAT and FQNNGV.

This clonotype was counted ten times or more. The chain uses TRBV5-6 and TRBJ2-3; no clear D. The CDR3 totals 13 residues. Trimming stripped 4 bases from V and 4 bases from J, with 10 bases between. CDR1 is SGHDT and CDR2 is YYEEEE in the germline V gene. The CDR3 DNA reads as TGTGCCAGCAGCAGAAACCCGGCAGATACGCAGTATTTT. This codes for CASSRNPADTQYF.

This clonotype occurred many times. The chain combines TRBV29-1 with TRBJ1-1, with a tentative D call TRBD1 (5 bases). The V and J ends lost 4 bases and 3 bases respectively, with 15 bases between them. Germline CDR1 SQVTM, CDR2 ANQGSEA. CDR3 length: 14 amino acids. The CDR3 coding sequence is TGCAGCGTTGGGGCCGGGGCCGGGTACACTGAAGCTTTCTTT. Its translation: CSVGAGAGYTEAFF.

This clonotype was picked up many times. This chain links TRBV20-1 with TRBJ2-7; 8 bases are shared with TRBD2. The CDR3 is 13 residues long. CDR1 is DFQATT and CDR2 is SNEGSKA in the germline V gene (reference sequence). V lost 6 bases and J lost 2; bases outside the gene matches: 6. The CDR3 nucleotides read TGCAGTGCGGAGGGGCGGGAGGCCTACGAGCAGTACTTC. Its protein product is CSAEGREAYEQYF.

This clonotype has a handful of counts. CDR3 amino acids: CASSPYQKTGTGYTF. The CDR3 DNA reads TGTGCCAGCAGCCCCTACCAGAAGACCGGGACAGGCTACACCTTC. This chain uses TRBV7-8 with TRBJ1-2; possible D gene TRBD1, 6 bases. The V end lost 5 bases, the J end lost 8 bases, and 21 bases lay between the germline ends. This CDR3 contains 15 residues. The germline gives CDR1 SGHVS, CDR2 FQNEAQ.

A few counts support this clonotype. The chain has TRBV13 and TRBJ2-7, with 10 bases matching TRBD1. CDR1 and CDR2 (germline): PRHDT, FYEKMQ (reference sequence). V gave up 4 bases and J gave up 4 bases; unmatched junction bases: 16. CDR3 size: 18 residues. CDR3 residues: CASSSSGTGVQATYEQYF. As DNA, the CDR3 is TGTGCCAGCAGCTCCTCCGGGACAGGGGTCCAAGCGACTTACGAGCAGTACTTC. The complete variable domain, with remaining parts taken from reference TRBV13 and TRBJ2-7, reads AAGVIQSPRHLIKEKRETATLKCYPIPRHDTVYWYQQGPGQDPQFLISFYEKMQSDKGSIPDRFSAQQFSDYHSELNMSSLELGDSALYFCASSSSGTGVQATYEQYFGPGTRLTVT.

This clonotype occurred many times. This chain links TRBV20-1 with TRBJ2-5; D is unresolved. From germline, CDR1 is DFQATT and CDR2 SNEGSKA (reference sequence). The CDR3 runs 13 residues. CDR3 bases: TGCTCCTCCCAAGGGTTCTTGGGGGAGACCCAGTACTTC. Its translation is CSSQGFLGETQYF.

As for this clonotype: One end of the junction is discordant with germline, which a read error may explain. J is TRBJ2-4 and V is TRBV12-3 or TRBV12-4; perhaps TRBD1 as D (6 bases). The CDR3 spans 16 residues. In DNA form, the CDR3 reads TGTGCCTGCAGGCCACAGGGTGGTGGAACCAAAAACATTCAGTACTTC. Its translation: CACRPQGGGTKNIQYF.

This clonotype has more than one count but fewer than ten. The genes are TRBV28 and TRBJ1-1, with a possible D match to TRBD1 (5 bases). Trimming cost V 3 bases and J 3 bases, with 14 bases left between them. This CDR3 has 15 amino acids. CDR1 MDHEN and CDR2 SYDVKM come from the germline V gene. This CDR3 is CASSFWDYEDTEAFF. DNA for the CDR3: TGTGCCAGCAGTTTCTGGGACTATGAGGACACTGAAGCTTTCTTT.